The rows below give T cell receptor beta chains drawn from one sample of a study of T cells after yellow fever vaccination. Each CDR3 protein gets one entry after TCRdb re-called the 5' RACE reads with MiXCR. This table holds about 370,000 distinct CDR3 sequences, 11% found once. Material: PBMCs, obtained on the day of the first yellow fever vaccination. The source is a man in his late teens or twenties who received the YFV17D yellow fever vaccine. Each CDR3 is given with its conserved first and last residue. The order of the fields is D gene, clone size, J gene, V gene, CDR3 DNA, CDR3 protein. A D gene is named only where the DNA matches it firmly. Clone size is given for some rows only: seen once, a few or many times, or a class if the clone is expanded.

d_gene: NA
abundance: NA
j_gene: TRBJ2-3
v_gene: TRBV20-1
CDR3nt: TGCAGTGCTACCCCCATGGTCGGGCCTAATACGCAGTATTTT
CDR3aa: CSATPMVGPNTQYF

d_gene: TRBD2
abundance: few
j_gene: TRBJ2-5
v_gene: TRBV5-4
CDR3nt: TGTGCCAGCAGCATGGGTCCGAGGGAGGGGATTCAAGAGACCCAGTACTTC
CDR3aa: CASSMGPREGIQETQYF

d_gene: TRBD1
abundance: NA
j_gene: TRBJ1-3
v_gene: TRBV4-3
CDR3nt: TGCGCCAGCAGCCGAACAGGGGGTCCCGGAAACACCATATATTTT
CDR3aa: CASSRTGGPGNTIYF

d_gene: TRBD1
abundance: NA
j_gene: TRBJ2-3
v_gene: TRBV4-2
CDR3nt: TGTGCCAGCAGCCTACGAGGGGACAGGGCGGGAGATACGCAGTATTTT
CDR3aa: CASSLRGDRAGDTQYF

d_gene: NA
abundance: few
j_gene: TRBJ2-1
v_gene: TRBV30
CDR3nt: TGTGCCGCAAACCTCCCGGGACTTTCCTACAATGAGCAGTTCTTC
CDR3aa: CAANLPGLSYNEQFF

d_gene: TRBD1
abundance: many
j_gene: TRBJ1-1
v_gene: TRBV5-1
CDR3nt: TGCGCCAGCAGCCTCGGGACAGGGCGAAGAAACACTGAAGCTTTCTTT
CDR3aa: CASSLGTGRRNTEAFF

d_gene: TRBD1
abundance: many
j_gene: TRBJ1-2
v_gene: TRBV12-3/TRBV12-4
CDR3nt: TGTGCCAGCAGTCAGACAGGGGGCCGGGGCTACACCTTC
CDR3aa: CASSQTGGRGYTF

d_gene: NA
abundance: NA
j_gene: TRBJ2-5
v_gene: TRBV5-1
CDR3nt: TGCGCCAGCAGCTTGCAGGGTGACCAAGAGACCCAGTACTTC
CDR3aa: CASSLQGDQETQYF

d_gene: NA
abundance: few
j_gene: TRBJ1-4
v_gene: TRBV9
CDR3nt: TGTGCCAGCAGCATCATGGAGGGAGGAAGAGAAAAACTGTTTTTT
CDR3aa: CASSIMEGGREKLFF

d_gene: NA
abundance: NA
j_gene: TRBJ2-1
v_gene: TRBV7-2
CDR3nt: TGTGCCAGCAGCTCCGGGGGTAGGGTCGATGAGCAGTTCTTC
CDR3aa: CASSSGGRVDEQFF